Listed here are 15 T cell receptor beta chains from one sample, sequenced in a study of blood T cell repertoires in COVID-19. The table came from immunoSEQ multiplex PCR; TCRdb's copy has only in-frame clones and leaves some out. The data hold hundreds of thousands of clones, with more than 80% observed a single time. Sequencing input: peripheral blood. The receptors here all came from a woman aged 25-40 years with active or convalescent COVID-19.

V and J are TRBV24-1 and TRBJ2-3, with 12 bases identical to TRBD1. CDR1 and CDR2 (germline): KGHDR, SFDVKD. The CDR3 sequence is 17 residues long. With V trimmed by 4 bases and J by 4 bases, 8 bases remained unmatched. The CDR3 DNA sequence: TGTGCCACCAGTGAGGGAGGGACAGGGGGCACCGCAGATACGCAGTATTTT. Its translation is CATSEGGTGGTADTQYF.

CDR3 sequence reads: CASSLEAGDYEQYF. In DNA form, the CDR3 reads TGCGCCAGCAGCTTGGAAGCAGGGGATTACGAGCAGTACTTC. The chain employs TRBV5-1 and TRBJ2-7, with D perhaps TRBD1 (6 bases). CDR1 is SGHRS, CDR2 YFSETQ, per germline. There are 14 residues in the CDR3. V shed 0 bases and J shed 4 bases, with 11 bases lying between them.

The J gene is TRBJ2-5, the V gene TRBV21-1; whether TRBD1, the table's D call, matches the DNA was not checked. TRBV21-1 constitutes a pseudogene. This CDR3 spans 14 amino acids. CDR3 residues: CASSLQGFQETQYF. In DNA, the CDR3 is TGTGCCAGCAGCCTACAGGGATTCCAAGAGACCCAGTACTTC.

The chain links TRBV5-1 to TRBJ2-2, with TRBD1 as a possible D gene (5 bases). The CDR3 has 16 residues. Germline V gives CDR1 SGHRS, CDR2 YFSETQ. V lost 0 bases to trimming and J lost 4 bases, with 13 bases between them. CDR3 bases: TGCGCCAGCAGCTTGGTGTCAGGGTTAGCCACCGGGGAGCTGTTTTTT. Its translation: CASSLVSGLATGELFF. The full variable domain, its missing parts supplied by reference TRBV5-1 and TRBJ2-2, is KAGVTQTPRYLIKTRGQQVTLSCSPISGHRSVSWYQQTPGQGLQFLFEYFSETQRNKGNFPGRFSGRQFSNSRSEMNVSTLELGDSALYLCASSLVSGLATGELFFGEGSRLTVL.

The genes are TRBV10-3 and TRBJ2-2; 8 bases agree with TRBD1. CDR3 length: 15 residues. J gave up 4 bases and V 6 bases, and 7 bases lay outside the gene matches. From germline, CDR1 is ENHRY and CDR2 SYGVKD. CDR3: CAISTGQVGTGELFF. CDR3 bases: TGTGCCATCAGCACGGGACAGGTGGGCACCGGGGAGCTGTTTTTT.

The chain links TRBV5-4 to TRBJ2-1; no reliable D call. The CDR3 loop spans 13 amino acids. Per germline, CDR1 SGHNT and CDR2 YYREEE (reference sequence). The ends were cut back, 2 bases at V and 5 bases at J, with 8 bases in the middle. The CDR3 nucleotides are TGTGCCAGCAGCTTTTCAGGTGACAATGAGCAGTTCTTC. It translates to CASSFSGDNEQFF.

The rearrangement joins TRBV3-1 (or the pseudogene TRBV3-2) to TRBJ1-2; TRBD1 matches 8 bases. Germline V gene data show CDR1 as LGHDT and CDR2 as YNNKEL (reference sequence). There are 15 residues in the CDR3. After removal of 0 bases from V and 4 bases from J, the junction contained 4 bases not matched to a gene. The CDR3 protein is CASSQERDRPYGYTF. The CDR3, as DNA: TGTGCCAGCAGCCAAGAAAGGGACAGGCCCTATGGCTACACCTTC.

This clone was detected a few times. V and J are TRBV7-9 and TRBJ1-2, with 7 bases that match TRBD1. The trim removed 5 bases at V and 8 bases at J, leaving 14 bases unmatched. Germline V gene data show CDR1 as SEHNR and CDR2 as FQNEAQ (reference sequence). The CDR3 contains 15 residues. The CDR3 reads CASSLIYRGSGGYTF. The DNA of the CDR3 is TGTGCCAGCAGCCTCATCTACAGGGGAAGTGGCGGCTACACCTTC.

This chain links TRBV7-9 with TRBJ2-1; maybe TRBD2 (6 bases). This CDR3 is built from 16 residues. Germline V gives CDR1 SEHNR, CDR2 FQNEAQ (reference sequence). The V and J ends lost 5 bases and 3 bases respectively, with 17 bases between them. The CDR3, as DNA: TGTGCCAGCAGCCCTATGATATGGCGGGGCTACAATGAGCAGTTCTTC. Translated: CASSPMIWRGYNEQFF.

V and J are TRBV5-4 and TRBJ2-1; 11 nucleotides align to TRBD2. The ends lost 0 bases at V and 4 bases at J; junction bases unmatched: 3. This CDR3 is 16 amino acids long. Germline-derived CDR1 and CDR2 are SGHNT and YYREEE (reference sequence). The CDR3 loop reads CASSLEPSGGYNEQFF. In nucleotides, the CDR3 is TGTGCCAGCAGCTTGGAGCCTAGCGGGGGGTACAATGAGCAGTTCTTC.

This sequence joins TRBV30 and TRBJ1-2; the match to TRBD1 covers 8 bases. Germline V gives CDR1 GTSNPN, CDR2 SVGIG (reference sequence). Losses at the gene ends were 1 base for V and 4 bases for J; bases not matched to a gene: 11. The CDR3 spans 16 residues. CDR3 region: CAWSAAGGTGPYGYTF. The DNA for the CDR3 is TGTGCCTGGAGTGCAGCAGGGGGCACCGGTCCCTATGGCTACACCTTC.

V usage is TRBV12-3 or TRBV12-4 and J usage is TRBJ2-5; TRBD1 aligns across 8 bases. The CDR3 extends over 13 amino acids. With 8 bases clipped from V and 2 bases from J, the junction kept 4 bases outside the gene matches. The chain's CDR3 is CASLGTGQETQYF. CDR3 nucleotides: TGTGCCAGCCTTGGGACAGGACAAGAGACCCAGTACTTC.

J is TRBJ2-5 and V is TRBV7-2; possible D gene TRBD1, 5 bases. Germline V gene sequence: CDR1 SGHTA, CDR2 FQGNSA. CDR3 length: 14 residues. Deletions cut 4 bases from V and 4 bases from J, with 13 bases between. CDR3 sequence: CASSSVGRVETQYF. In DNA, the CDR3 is TGTGCCAGCAGCTCAGTGGGGCGCGTAGAGACCCAGTACTTC.

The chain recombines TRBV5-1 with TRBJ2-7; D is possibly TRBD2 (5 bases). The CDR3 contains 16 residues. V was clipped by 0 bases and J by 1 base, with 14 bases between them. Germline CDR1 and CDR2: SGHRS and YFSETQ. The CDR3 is CASSLGPAEVSYEQYF. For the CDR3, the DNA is TGCGCCAGCAGCTTGGGCCCAGCGGAGGTGTCCTACGAGCAGTACTTC.

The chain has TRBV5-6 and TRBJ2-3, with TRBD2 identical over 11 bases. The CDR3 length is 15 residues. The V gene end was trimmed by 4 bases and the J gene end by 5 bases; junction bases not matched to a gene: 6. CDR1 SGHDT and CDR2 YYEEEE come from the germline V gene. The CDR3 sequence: CASSPGLAGGDTQYF. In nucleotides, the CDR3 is TGTGCCAGCAGCCCCGGGCTAGCGGGGGGAGATACGCAGTATTTT.